This passage covers 29 T cell receptor beta chains from one sample sequenced in a study of tumor and adjacent non-tumor tissue in lung cancer. This sample's RNA came from whole unsorted tissue. A modified ARM-PCR protocol with three rounds of nested PCR amplified TCRbeta. TCRdb reanalysed the multiplex PCR reads using MiXCR and keeps one entry per CDR3 protein. Seen here are about 68,000 distinct CDR3 sequences, roughly 56% observed once, and the top ten hold roughly a fifth. Sequences were obtained from lung tumor tissue. The source of these receptors is a middle-aged man with non-small cell lung cancer.

This clonotype was seen many times. V usage is TRBV28 and J usage is TRBJ2-5, with TRBD2 identical over 11 bases. The CDR3 runs to 16 residues. The junction had 9 bases not matched to a gene; V was cut back by 5 bases and J by 4 bases. Germline CDR1 reads MDHEN; CDR2 reads SYDVKM. The CDR3 DNA reads TGTGCCAGCAGTCGCCTAGCGGGAGGCCGGGGAGAGACCCAGTACTTC. Its protein product is CASSRLAGGRGETQYF.

Regarding this clonotype: A clone one base away is much larger, so this may be a read error. Because it lacks the conserved phenylalanine or tryptophan at the end, this CDR3 is likely a read error. This sequence joins TRBV12-3 or TRBV12-4 and TRBJ2-2; D may be TRBD2 (7 bases). The CDR3 has 15 amino acids. Between the trimmed V and J ends, which lost 0 bases and 3 bases, there was a span of 8 bases. CDR3: CASSLAGGHTGELFY. Here the CDR3 DNA reads TGTGCCAGCAGTTTAGCGGGGGGGCACACCGGGGAGCTGTTTTAT.

Points on this clonotype: A junction boundary mismatches the germline segment, possibly from a read error. The rearrangement uses TRBV11-3 and TRBJ2-5, with D possibly TRBD1 on 6 matching bases. The CDR3 loop spans 15 amino acids. Per the germline V gene, CDR1 is SGHNT and CDR2 is YENEEA. CDR3 bases: TGTGCCAGCCTCCCCCATCAGGGGTCTCCAGAGACCCAGCATTTC. It codes for CASLPHQGSPETQHF.

The rearrangement uses TRBV28 and TRBJ2-7; D is ambiguous. V was pared by 6 bases and J by 1 base, with 16 bases between. This CDR3 spans 15 amino acids. The V gene's germline CDR1 is MDHEN and CDR2 SYDVKM. For the CDR3, the DNA is TGTGCCAGCAGCCTGCCGTACGGTAAATCCTACGAGCAGTACTTC. It is translated as CASSLPYGKSYEQYF.

This rearrangement joins TRBV5-1 to TRBJ1-2; D may be TRBD1 (5 bases). This CDR3 has 15 amino acids. Trimming cost V 0 bases and J 2 bases, with 11 bases left between them. CDR1 and CDR2 (germline): SGHRS, YFSETQ. CDR3 in DNA: TGCGCCAGCAGCTTGGCCGGGGACGGAAACTATGGCTACACCTTC. This sequence encodes CASSLAGDGNYGYTF.

As to this clonotype: At one boundary the junction diverges from the germline segment, which might be a read error. V is TRBV30 and J is TRBJ2-3; the match to TRBD2 covers 8 bases. Germline V lookup: CDR1 GTSNPN, CDR2 SVGIG (reference sequence). The CDR3 extends over 17 amino acids. This CDR3 reads CAWRNTSPGLVTVTQYF. The CDR3 bases are TGTGCTTGGAGAAATACTTCGCCGGGACTAGTGACAGTTACGCAGTATTTT.

This clonotype has more than one count but fewer than ten. This may be a read error, as it is one base from a much larger clone. The chain uses TRBV10-2 and TRBJ1-1; no clear D gene. Germline V CDR1 and CDR2: WSHSY, SAAADI. The CDR3 runs 10 residues. The CDR3 is CARSETKAFF. The CDR3, as DNA: TGCGCCAGAAGTGAGACCAAAGCTTTCTTT.

About this clonotype: The junction departs from the called germline gene at one end, perhaps through a read error. CDR3 coding DNA: TGCGCCACCAGTGAAGGGACGGGACAGGGGGCCTATGGCTACACCTTC. Translation: CATSEGTGQGAYGYTF. The chain couples TRBV6-1 to TRBJ1-2; 12 bases are shared with TRBD1. There are 16 residues in the CDR3. Germline CDR1 MNHNS, CDR2 SASEGT.

A word on this clonotype: The junction does not match germline at one end; this may be a read error. The gene calls are TRBV7-9 and TRBJ2-5; perhaps D is TRBD1 or TRBD2 (5 bases each). There are 12 residues in the CDR3. Per the germline V gene, CDR1 is SEHNR and CDR2 is FQNEAQ (reference sequence). The CDR3 nucleotides are TGTGCCAGCAGCCCCCCTTCGGGGACCCAATACTTC. It codes for CASSPPSGTQYF. The entire variable domain, with the rest obtained from reference TRBV7-9 and TRBJ2-5, is as follows: DTGVSQNPRHKITKRGQNVTFRCDPISEHNRLYWYRQTLGQGPEFLTYFQNEAQLEKSRLLSDRFSAERPKGSFSTLEIQRTEQGDSAMYLCASSPPSGTQYFGPGTRLLVL.

In the case of this clonotype: This may stem from a read error, because a much larger clone lies one nucleotide away. The chain's CDR3 is CASSLTLSSGSVVSYEQYF. The CDR3, as DNA: TGTGCCAGCAGCTTGACCCTCTCTTCAGGCAGCGTGGTCTCCTACGAGCAGTACTTC. The rearrangement joins TRBV5-5 to TRBJ2-7; unclear D gene. Deletions cut 1 base from V and 0 bases from J, with 23 bases between. Germline CDR1 is SGHKS and CDR2 is YYEKEE (reference sequence). The CDR3 has 19 amino acids.

In regard to this clonotype: One base away lies a much larger clone, so this may be a sequencing read error. The chain recombines TRBV5-1 with TRBJ1-5; no clear D gene. Germline lookup yields CDR1 SGHRS and CDR2 YFSETQ. Trimming took off 4 bases at V and 6 bases at J, with 17 bases between the two ends. The CDR3 contains 15 residues. CDR3: CASSRSSVGGQPQHF. CDR3 bases: TGCGCCAGCAGCCGATCGTCAGTGGGCGGTCAGCCCCAGCATTTT.

About this clonotype itself: Since no conserved phenylalanine or tryptophan closes the CDR3, a read error is the likely cause. V is TRBV6-5 and J is TRBJ2-5; possible D gene TRBD2, 5 bases. Trimming shortened V by 7 bases and J by 5 bases, and 17 bases separated the two germline ends. CDR1 and CDR2 from the germline V gene are MNHEY and SVGAGI. This CDR3 region has 14 residues. CDR3 sequence reads: CASTLLEDGETQYY. CDR3 DNA: TGTGCCAGCACCCTCTTGGAGGATGGCGAGACCCAGTACTAC.

This clonotype was seen ten or more times. The rearrangement joins TRBV30 to TRBJ2-3, with TRBD1 matching 11 bases. With V trimmed by 1 base and J by 5 bases, 5 bases remained unmatched. Germline values: CDR1 GTSNPN, CDR2 SVGIG (reference sequence). The CDR3 runs 15 residues. The CDR3 DNA is TGTGCCTGGAGTGCAGGACAGGGGGCGGAAGATACGCAGTATTTT. Amino acids: CAWSAGQGAEDTQYF.

This clonotype was seen more than once but under ten times. The chain couples TRBV28 to TRBJ1-2; 7 bases line up with TRBD1. Germline V lookup: CDR1 MDHEN, CDR2 SYDVKM. This CDR3 has 12 residues. The trim removed 4 bases at V and 4 bases at J, leaving 0 bases unmatched. The CDR3 DNA reads as TGTGCCAGCAGTTCAGGGGGCTATGGCTACACCTTC. It codes for CASSSGGYGYTF.

This clonotype was seen a handful of times. A much larger clone differs from this one at a single base, so this may be a read error. The CDR3: CSVSPPGLSHEQYF. CDR3 bases: TGCAGCGTAAGTCCTCCGGGCCTCTCCCACGAGCAGTACTTC. The chain carries TRBV29-1 and TRBJ2-7; D call uncertain. This CDR3 has 14 amino acids. Germline loops: CDR1 SQVTM, CDR2 ANQGSEA.

This clonotype was seen a few times. This may be a read error, as it is one base from a much larger clone. This chain connects TRBV5-6 to TRBJ1-2; D is uncertain. The germline V gene encodes CDR1 SGHDT and CDR2 YYEEEE. The CDR3 is 15 residues long. The CDR3 DNA reads as TGTGCCAACAGCTTGACGGACCTACATAACTATGGCTACACCTTC. This codes for CANSLTDLHNYGYTF.

This clonotype was counted once. Since a much larger clone is just one base distant, this may be a read error. This chain joins TRBV11-2 and TRBJ2-7; 12 positions match TRBD1. V trimming: 6 bases; J trimming: 1 base; junction bases outside the gene matches: 10. The CDR3 length is 17 residues. Per germline, CDR1 SGHAT and CDR2 FQNNGV. For the CDR3, the DNA is TGTGCCAGCAGTCAGGGGACAGGGGGCGCGTGGTCCTACGAGCAGTACTTC. Its translation is CASSQGTGGAWSYEQYF. Looking up the rest from reference TRBV11-2 and TRBJ2-7 gives the full variable domain: EAGVAQSPRYKIIEKRQSVAFWCNPISGHATLYWYQQILGQGPKLLIQFQNNGVVDDSQLPKDRFSAERLKGVDSTLKIQPAKLEDSAVYLCASSQGTGGAWSYEQYFGPGTRLTVT.

This chain uses TRBV27 with TRBJ2-1; D is possibly TRBD2 (6 bases). The CDR3 spans 14 residues. Trimming took 3 bases from V and 6 from J, leaving 12 bases between them. CDR1 and CDR2 (germline): MNHEY, SMNVEV (reference sequence). The CDR3 sequence: CASSFHREFNEQFF. CDR3 in DNA: TGTGCCAGCAGTTTTCACCGGGAGTTCAATGAGCAGTTCTTC.

This clonotype has just a few counts. The conserved phenylalanine or tryptophan is not found at the CDR3 terminus, so this likely reflects a read error. The chain couples TRBV28 to TRBJ2-7; 7 bases match TRBD1. In germline, CDR1 is MDHEN, CDR2 SYDVKM. The V gene end was trimmed by 1 base and the J gene end by 7 bases; junction bases not matched to a gene: 7. This CDR3 region has 14 residues. CDR3 nucleotides: TGTGCCAGCAGTTTATACGGCAGGGGGTCTGAGCAGTACTGC. It is translated as CASSLYGRGSEQYC.

Concerning this clonotype itself: One end of the junction varies from germline; a read error may be responsible. This chain connects TRBV6-4 to TRBJ2-3; 12 bases are shared with TRBD2. The CDR3 contains 15 residues. The V gene's germline CDR1 is MRHNA and CDR2 SNTAGT. CDR3 amino acids: CASPLLAGGTDTHYF. In nucleotides, the CDR3 is TGTGCCAGCCCGTTACTAGCGGGGGGCACAGATACGCACTATTTT.

In this sample, this clonotype is medium-sized (0.01 to 0.1%). The chain couples TRBV11-3 to TRBJ2-1; TRBD1 is a possible D gene (5 bases). The CDR3 is made up of 16 amino acids. V gave up 0 bases and J gave up 4 bases, with 13 bases separating them. Per germline, CDR1 SGHNT and CDR2 YENEEA. The chain's CDR3 is CASSLEGRTLYNEQFF. CDR3 coding DNA: TGTGCCAGCAGCTTAGAGGGGCGGACCCTTTACAATGAGCAGTTCTTC.

This clonotype has a handful of counts. This chain links TRBV20-1 with TRBJ1-1; tentatively, D is TRBD1 (5 bases). The germline gives CDR1 DFQATT, CDR2 SNEGSKA (reference sequence). V lost 3 bases to trimming and J lost 2 bases, with 10 bases between them. This CDR3 contains 13 residues. This CDR3 is CSASRQPNTEAFF. The CDR3 DNA is TGCAGTGCTAGTAGACAGCCTAACACTGAAGCTTTCTTT.

As regards this clonotype: Its ends do not fully match the called genes, so a read error is possible. The chain links TRBV29-1 to TRBJ2-1, with D perhaps TRBD1 or TRBD2 (5 bases each). The CDR3 is made up of 14 amino acids. Per the germline V gene, CDR1 is SQVTM and CDR2 is ANQGSEA. CDR3 DNA sequence: TGTAGCGTTGACGATACAGGCCCCGGGGATGAGCAGTTCTTC. Translated: CSVDDTGPGDEQFF.

This clonotype was counted at least ten times. The J gene is TRBJ1-2, the V gene TRBV28; no reliable D call. Germline V lookup: CDR1 MDHEN, CDR2 SYDVKM. V lost 3 bases, J lost 5 bases, and 13 bases lay in between. This CDR3 is 14 amino acids long. CDR3 DNA: TGTGCCAGCAGTTTCGACGGGTTTGGATATGGCTACACCTTC. As protein: CASSFDGFGYGYTF.

This clonotype was observed a handful of times. V gene TRBV7-6 combines with J gene TRBJ2-1, with 7 bases matching TRBD1. CDR1 is SGHVS, CDR2 FNYEAQ, per germline. The CDR3 is made up of 15 amino acids. J gave up 2 bases and V 1 base, and 2 bases lay outside the gene matches. The CDR3 DNA follows: TGTGCCAGCAGCTTAGTTCAGGGGGCCTACAATGAGCAGTTCTTC. Translated: CASSLVQGAYNEQFF.

The chain carries TRBV4-1 and TRBJ1-5, with unresolved D. Looked up from germline, CDR1 is MGHRA and CDR2 is YSYEKL. The CDR3 runs to 15 residues. Trimming stripped 6 bases from V and 8 bases from J, with 20 bases between. CDR3 amino acids: CASRQRTVGFKPQHF. CDR3 nucleotide sequence: TGCGCCAGCAGGCAACGGACGGTGGGCTTTAAGCCCCAGCATTTT.

This clonotype was seen only once. The J gene is TRBJ2-4, the V gene TRBV6-1; a possible D gene is TRBD2 (5 bases). CDR1 is MNHNS, CDR2 SASEGT, per germline. This CDR3 has 19 residues. Deletions cut 2 bases from V and 0 bases from J, with 20 bases between. The DNA for the CDR3 is TGTGCCAGCAGTGAAAGGGTCGGTAGTGTCGGGATAGCCAAAAACATTCAGTACTTC. This gives the protein CASSERVGSVGIAKNIQYF.

This clonotype was counted once. The chain links TRBV29-1 to TRBJ1-5; D gene ambiguous. Germline assignment: CDR1 SQVTM and CDR2 ANQGSEA. The CDR3 is made up of 13 amino acids. V dropped 5 bases and J dropped 5 bases, with 13 bases sitting between them. The CDR3 loop reads CSVIRAPHQPQHF. CDR3 coding DNA: TGCAGCGTTATACGGGCCCCGCATCAGCCCCAGCATTTT.

CDR3 region: CASSSLRGGENEQFF. The CDR3, as DNA: TGTGCCAGCAGTTCCCTCCGGGGCGGAGAGAATGAGCAGTTCTTC. J is TRBJ2-1 and V is TRBV6-6; possibly TRBD1 or TRBD2 for D (5 bases each). Between the trimmed V and J ends, which lost 4 bases and 7 bases, there was a span of 17 bases. This CDR3 region has 15 residues. Germline V gene data show CDR1 as MNHNY and CDR2 as SVGAGI (reference sequence).